This entry lists 6 T cell receptor beta chains sequenced from one sample in a study of cytomegalovirus exposure and HLA in healthy donors. The PCR employed 60 Vbeta primers together with 13 Jbeta primers. Sequencing used immunoSEQ multiplex PCR; TCRdb keeps in-frame clones, though not all of them. Altogether 150,000 to 200,000 clones are present, 65% to 85% being singletons, with the ten largest covering 2% to 3%. Material: PBMCs. Source of these receptors: a woman aged 40 to 55 in good health and CMV-seropositive.

The chain joins TRBV11-2 to TRBJ2-3; D possibly corresponds to TRBD1 (5 bases). CDR3 length: 13 amino acids. Germline-derived CDR1 and CDR2 are SGHAT and FQNNGV. Trimming took 0 bases from V and 8 from J, leaving 9 bases between them. CDR3 sequence: CASSLDLGRTQYF. In nucleotides, the CDR3 is TGTGCCAGCAGCTTAGATTTGGGGCGTACGCAGTATTTT.

This clone showed up just a few times. The rearrangement links TRBV28 to TRBJ1-6; 7 bases are shared with TRBD1. This CDR3 comprises 13 residues. Germline V gene lookup returns CDR1 MDHEN and CDR2 SYDVKM. Germline trimming cut 6 bases from V and 7 bases from J; bases unmatched to any gene: 3. CDR3 coding DNA: TGTGCCAGCAGGGGGACAGCCAATTCACCCCTCCACTTT. Protein sequence: CASRGTANSPLHF.

The chain employs TRBV30 and TRBJ2-1; 7 bases are a match to TRBD1. The CDR3 covers 14 residues. Germline-derived CDR1 and CDR2 are GTSNPN and SVGIG (reference sequence). After removal of 5 bases from V and 7 bases from J, the junction contained 11 bases not matched to a gene. The CDR3 sequence: CAWDRRQGRNEQFF. In DNA, the CDR3 is TGTGCCTGGGATAGGAGACAGGGAAGGAATGAGCAGTTCTTC. The full variable domain, in which reference TRBV30 and TRBJ2-1 provide the parts outside the CDR3, is SQTIHQWPATLVQPVGSPLSLECTVEGTSNPNLYWYRQAAGRGLQLLFYSVGIGQISSEVPQNLSASRPQDRQFILSSKKLLLSDSGFYLCAWDRRQGRNEQFFGPGTRLTVL.

This clone was recorded a few times. The chain joins TRBV4-3 to TRBJ1-2; D uncertain. The CDR3 spans 17 residues. In germline, CDR1 is LGHNA, CDR2 YSLEER. Trimming shortened V by 2 bases and J by 2 bases, and 18 bases separated the two germline ends. As DNA, the CDR3 is TGCGCCAGCAGCCAACGCTATTCAGGTGTCGTGAACTATGGCTACACCTTC. It encodes CASSQRYSGVVNYGYTF.

The genes are TRBV7-2 and TRBJ2-5; D gene uncertain. Germline V CDR1 and CDR2: SGHTA, FQGNSA. CDR3 length: 14 amino acids. V was shortened by 2 bases and J by 3 bases, with 10 bases between the two germline ends. This CDR3 is CASSLRVLEETQYF. CDR3 DNA sequence: TGTGCCAGCAGCTTACGGGTCCTCGAAGAGACCCAGTACTTC.

The V gene is TRBV7-2, the J gene TRBJ2-3; 14 bases match TRBD2. Germline V lookup: CDR1 SGHTA, CDR2 FQGNSA. The CDR3 is 16 residues long. Trimming cost V 7 bases and J 5 bases; bases outside gene matches: 8. Written as DNA, the CDR3 is TGTGCCAGCACCCCGGGACTAGCGGGGGCGGGAGATACGCAGTATTTT. Amino acid sequence: CASTPGLAGAGDTQYF.